This TCR beta chain originates from a study of blood T cell repertoires in COVID-19. Looking at the study overall: The United States, Italy and Spain were the sources of the acute and convalescent COVID-19 samples. T cells, B-cell-depleted T cells, or PBMCs supplied cDNA or gDNA.

From germline, CDR1 is LNHDA and CDR2 SQIVND (reference sequence). This CDR3 is built from 17 residues. V shed 5 bases and J 5 bases; nucleotides not matched to a gene: 8. As processed by the authors: Nucleated cell counts were estimated from reference gene primer amplification. Clones were read by immunoSEQ multiplex PCR, and TCRdb kept only the in-frame ones, dropping some. The V and J calls and clone size are taken from that table; D and trimming were inferred from the DNA. The sample has about 18,000 clones, roughly 87% seen once; the top ten hold about 8.5%. V and J are TRBV19 and TRBJ2-2; 13 bases map to TRBD2. The clonotype was recovered from a human donor in a cohort sampled during active COVID-19. The donor label of this sample is uncertain. The sequenced material came from peripheral blood. The CDR3 DNA follows: TGTGCCAGTAGTTCCCGACTAGCGGGAGGAGGGACCGGGGAGCTGTTTTTT. Residues: CASSSRLAGGGTGELFF.